This T cell receptor (beta chain) was profiled in a study of blood T cell repertoires in COVID-19. Study context: Samples came from the United States, Italy and Spain, spanning acute and convalescent COVID-19. The analysed material was cDNA or gDNA that came from T cells, B-cell-depleted T cells, or PBMCs.

V was cut by 6 bases and J by 8 bases, with 22 bases left in between. The CDR3 contains 15 residues. Per the germline V gene, CDR1 is WNHNN and CDR2 is SYGVQD (reference sequence). Authors' methods: Estimates of nucleated cell counts were drawn from the amplification of reference gene primers. The assay was immunoSEQ multiplex PCR, and TCRdb's table has in-frame clones only and misses some. D and trimming come from the DNA, and the V and J calls and clone size come from that table. The repertoire holds around 65,000 clones, over 70% seen once, with approximately 15% in the top ten. The sequencing input was peripheral blood. The genes are TRBV10-1 and TRBJ1-2; possibly TRBD1 for D (5 bases). The source is a man in his sixties with acute or convalescent COVID-19. The CDR3 DNA reads as TGCGCCAGCAGACTACCGTCTTGGACCGCAGGGGGCTACACCTTC. The encoded protein is CASRLPSWTAGGYTF.